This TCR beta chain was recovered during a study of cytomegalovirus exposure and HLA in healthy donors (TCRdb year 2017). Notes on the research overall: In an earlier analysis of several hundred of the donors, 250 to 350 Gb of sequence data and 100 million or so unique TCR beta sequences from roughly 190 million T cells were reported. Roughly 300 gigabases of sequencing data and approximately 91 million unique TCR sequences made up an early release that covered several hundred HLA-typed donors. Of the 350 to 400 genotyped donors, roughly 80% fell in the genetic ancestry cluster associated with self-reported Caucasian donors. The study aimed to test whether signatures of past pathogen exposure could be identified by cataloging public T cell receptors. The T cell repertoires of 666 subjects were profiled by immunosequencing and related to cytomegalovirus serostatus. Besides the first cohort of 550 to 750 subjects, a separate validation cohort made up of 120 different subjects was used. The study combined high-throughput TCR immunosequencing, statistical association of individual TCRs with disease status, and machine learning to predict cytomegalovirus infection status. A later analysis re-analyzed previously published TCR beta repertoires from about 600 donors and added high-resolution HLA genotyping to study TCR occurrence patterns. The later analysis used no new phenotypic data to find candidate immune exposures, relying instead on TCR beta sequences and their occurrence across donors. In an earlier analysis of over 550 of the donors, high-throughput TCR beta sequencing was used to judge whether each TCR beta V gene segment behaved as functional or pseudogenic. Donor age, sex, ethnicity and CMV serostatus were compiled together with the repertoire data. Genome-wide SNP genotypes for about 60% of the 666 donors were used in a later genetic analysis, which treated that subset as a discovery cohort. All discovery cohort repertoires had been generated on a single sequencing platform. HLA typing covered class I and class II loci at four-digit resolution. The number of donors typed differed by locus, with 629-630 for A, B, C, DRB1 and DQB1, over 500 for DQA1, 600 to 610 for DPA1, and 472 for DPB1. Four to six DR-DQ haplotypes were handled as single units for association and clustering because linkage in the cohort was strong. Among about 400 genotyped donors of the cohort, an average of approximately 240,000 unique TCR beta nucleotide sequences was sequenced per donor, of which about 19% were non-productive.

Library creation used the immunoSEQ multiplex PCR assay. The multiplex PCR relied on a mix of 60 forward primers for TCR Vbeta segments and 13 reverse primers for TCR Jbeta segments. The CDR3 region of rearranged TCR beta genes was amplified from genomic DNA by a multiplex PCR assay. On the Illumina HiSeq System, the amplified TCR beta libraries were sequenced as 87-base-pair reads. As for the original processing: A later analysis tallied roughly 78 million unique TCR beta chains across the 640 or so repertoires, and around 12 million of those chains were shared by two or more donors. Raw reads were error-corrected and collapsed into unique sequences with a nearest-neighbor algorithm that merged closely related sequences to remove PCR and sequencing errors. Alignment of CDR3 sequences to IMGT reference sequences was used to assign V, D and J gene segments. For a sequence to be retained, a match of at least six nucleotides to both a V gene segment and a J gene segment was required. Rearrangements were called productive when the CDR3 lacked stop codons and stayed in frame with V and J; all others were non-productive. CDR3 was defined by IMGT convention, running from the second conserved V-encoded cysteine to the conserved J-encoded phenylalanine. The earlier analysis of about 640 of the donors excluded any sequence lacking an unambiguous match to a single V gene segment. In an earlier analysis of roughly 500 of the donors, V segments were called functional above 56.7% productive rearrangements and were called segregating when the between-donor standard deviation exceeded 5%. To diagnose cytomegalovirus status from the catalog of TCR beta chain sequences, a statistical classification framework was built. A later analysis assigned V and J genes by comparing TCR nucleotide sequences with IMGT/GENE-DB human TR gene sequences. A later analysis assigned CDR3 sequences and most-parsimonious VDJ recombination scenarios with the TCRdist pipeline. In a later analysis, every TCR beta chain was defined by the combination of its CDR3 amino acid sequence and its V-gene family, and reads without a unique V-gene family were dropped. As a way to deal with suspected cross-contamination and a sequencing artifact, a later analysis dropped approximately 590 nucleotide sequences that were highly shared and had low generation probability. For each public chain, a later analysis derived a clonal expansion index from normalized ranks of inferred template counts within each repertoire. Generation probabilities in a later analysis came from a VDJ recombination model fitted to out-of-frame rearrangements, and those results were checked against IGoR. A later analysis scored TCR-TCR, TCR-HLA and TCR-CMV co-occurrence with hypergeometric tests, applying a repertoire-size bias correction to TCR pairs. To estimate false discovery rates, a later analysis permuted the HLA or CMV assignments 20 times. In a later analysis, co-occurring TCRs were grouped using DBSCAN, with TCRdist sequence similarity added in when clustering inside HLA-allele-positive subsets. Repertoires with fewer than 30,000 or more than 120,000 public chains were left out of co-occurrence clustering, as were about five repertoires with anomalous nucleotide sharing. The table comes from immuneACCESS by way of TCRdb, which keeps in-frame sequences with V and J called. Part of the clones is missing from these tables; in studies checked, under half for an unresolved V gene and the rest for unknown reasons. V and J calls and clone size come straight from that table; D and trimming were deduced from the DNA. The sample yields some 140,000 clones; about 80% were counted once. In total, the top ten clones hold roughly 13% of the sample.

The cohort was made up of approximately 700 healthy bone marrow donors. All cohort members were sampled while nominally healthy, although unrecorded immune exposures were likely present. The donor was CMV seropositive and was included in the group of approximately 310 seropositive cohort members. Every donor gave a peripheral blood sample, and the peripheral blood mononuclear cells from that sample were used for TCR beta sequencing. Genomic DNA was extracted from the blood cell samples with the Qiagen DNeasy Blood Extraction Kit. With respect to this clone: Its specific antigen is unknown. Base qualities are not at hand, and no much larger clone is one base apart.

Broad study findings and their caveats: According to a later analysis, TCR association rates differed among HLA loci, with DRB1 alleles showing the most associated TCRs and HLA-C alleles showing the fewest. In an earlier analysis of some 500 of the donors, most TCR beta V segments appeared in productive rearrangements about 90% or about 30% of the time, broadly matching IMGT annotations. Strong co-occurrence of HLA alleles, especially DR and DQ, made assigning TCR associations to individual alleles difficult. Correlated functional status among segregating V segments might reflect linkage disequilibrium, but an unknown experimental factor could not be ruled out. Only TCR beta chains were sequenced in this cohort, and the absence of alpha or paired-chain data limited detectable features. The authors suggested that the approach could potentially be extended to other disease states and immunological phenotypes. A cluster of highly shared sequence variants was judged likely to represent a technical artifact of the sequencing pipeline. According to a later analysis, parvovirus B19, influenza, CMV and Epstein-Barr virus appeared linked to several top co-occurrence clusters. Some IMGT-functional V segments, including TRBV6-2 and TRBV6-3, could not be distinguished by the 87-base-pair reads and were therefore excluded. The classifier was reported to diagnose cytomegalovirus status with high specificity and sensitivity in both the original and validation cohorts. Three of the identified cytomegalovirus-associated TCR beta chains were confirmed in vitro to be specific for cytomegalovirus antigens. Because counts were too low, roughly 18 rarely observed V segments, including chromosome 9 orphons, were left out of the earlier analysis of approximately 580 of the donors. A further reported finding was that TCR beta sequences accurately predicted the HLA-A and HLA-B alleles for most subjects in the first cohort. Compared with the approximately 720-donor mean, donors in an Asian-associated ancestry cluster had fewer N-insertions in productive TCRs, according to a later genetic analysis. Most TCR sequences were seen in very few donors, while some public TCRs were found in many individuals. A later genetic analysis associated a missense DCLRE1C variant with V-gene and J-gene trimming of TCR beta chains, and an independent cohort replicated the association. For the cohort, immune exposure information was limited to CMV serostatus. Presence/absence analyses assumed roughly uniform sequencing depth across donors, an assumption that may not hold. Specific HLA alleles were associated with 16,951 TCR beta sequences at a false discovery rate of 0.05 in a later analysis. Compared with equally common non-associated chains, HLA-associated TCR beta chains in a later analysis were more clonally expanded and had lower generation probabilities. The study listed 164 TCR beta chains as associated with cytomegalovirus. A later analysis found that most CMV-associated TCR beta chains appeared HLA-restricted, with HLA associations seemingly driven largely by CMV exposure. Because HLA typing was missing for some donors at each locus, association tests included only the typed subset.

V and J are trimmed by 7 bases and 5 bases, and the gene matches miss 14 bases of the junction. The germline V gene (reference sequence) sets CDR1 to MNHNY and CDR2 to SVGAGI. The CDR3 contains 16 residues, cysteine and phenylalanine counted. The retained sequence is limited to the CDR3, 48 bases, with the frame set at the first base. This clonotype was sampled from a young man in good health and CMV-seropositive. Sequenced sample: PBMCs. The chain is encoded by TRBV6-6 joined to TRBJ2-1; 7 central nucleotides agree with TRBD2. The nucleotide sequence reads TGTGCCAGCACCGATGGCGGTCTAGCGGCAAACAATGAGCAGTTCTTC. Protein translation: CASTDGGLAANNEQFF.